The 29 T cell receptor beta chains presented below share a single source sample, sequenced in a study of neoadjuvant anti-PD-1 for oral cavity cancer. The time point denotes: after neoadjuvant nivolumab, at surgical resection. The table came from immunoSEQ multiplex PCR; TCRdb's copy has only in-frame clones and leaves some out. The sample holds over 11,000 clones, 73% seen once. Sample: PBMCs, taken after nivolumab (anti-PD-1) treatment. Receptors were obtained from a person aged 35-80 years with oral cavity squamous cell carcinoma.

This clone was counted a single time. V gene TRBV14 combines with J gene TRBJ2-7; 10 bases line up with TRBD2. This CDR3 has 14 amino acids. With V trimmed by 4 bases and J by 2 bases, 2 bases remained unmatched. Germline CDR1 SGHDN, CDR2 FVKESK. This chain's CDR3 is CASSLSGGTYEQYF. The DNA for the CDR3 is TGTGCCAGCAGCCTTAGCGGGGGGACCTACGAGCAGTACTTC.

The chain employs TRBV14 and TRBJ1-1; D is perhaps TRBD1 (5 bases). Germline CDR1 reads SGHDN; CDR2 reads FVKESK. The CDR3 spans 13 residues. V dropped 4 bases and J dropped 1 base, with 7 bases sitting between them. The CDR3 reads CASSLGPNTEAFF. For the CDR3, the DNA is TGTGCCAGCAGCCTGGGGCCGAACACTGAAGCTTTCTTT.

The V gene is TRBV5-1, the J gene TRBJ2-5, with a weak D call TRBD1 (5 bases). V lost 4 bases, J lost 4 bases, and 11 bases lay in between. This CDR3 region has 13 residues. The germline V gene has CDR1 SGHRS and CDR2 YFSETQ. CDR3 protein: CASSPERGETQYF. In DNA form, the CDR3 reads TGCGCCAGCAGCCCCGAAAGGGGAGAGACCCAGTACTTC.

Remarks on this clone: At one end the junction does not follow the germline gene, possibly because of a read error. The same CDR3 arises from other DNA sequences in this sample as well. V gene TRBV2 combines with J gene TRBJ1-2; 9 nucleotides match TRBD1. The CDR3 contains 14 residues. Germline CDR1 reads SNHLY; CDR2 reads FYNNEI. This CDR3 is CASSWGQGHYGYTF. The CDR3 DNA is TGTGCCAGCAGTTGGGGACAGGGACACTATGGCTACACCTTT.

The chain recombines TRBV6-1 with TRBJ2-7; D not certain. Trimming pared 1 base from V and 3 bases from J, leaving 1 base between. The CDR3 totals 11 residues. CDR1 and CDR2 from the germline V gene are MNHNS and SASEGT. The CDR3 nucleotides read TGTGCCAGCAGTGAAGGCTACGAGCAGTACTTC. This sequence encodes CASSEGYEQYF.

This chain links TRBV30 with TRBJ2-7; 9 nucleotides line up with TRBD1. Germline-derived CDR1 and CDR2 are GTSNPN and SVGIG (reference sequence). CDR3 length: 14 amino acids. The V segment lost 3 bases and the J segment 2 bases; nucleotides outside the gene matches: 5. The CDR3 nucleotides are TGTGCCTGGAGGGACAGGGGACTGACCTACGAGCAGTACTTC. This encodes CAWRDRGLTYEQYF.

The chain has TRBV30 and TRBJ2-2, with 7 positions matching TRBD2. This CDR3 is 14 amino acids long. Germline lookup yields CDR1 GTSNPN and CDR2 SVGIG (reference sequence). V lost 4 bases and J lost 0; bases outside the gene matches: 2. As DNA, the CDR3 is TGTGCCTGGACTAGCGGTACGAACACCGGGGAGCTGTTTTTT. It specifies CAWTSGTNTGELFF.

This chain uses TRBV30 with TRBJ2-4; D uncertain. The V and J ends lost 0 bases and 3 bases respectively, with 18 bases between them. This CDR3 contains 17 residues. The germline CDR1 and CDR2 sequences are GTSNPN and SVGIG (reference sequence). The CDR3 DNA reads TGTGCCTGGAGTGTCGGGCTGGCCCTCTTGGGCAAAAACATTCAGTACTTC. Its protein is CAWSVGLALLGKNIQYF.

This chain links TRBV29-1 with TRBJ2-7; D ambiguous. The CDR3 has 11 amino acids. With 4 bases removed from V and 5 bases from J, the gap between germline ends came to 9 bases. Germline CDR1 reads SQVTM; CDR2 reads ANQGSEA. CDR3 protein: CSVVGGDEQYF. CDR3 nucleotides: TGCAGCGTTGTTGGCGGCGACGAGCAGTACTTC.

J is TRBJ2-7 and V is TRBV7-6; 10 bases agree with TRBD2. The CDR3 is 15 amino acids. The germline V gene has CDR1 SGHVS and CDR2 FNYEAQ. V was clipped by 5 bases and J by 0 bases; unmatched bases: 4. As DNA, the CDR3 is TGTGCCAGCAGCCGGACTAGCGGAAGCTCCTACGAGCAGTACTTC. It specifies CASSRTSGSSYEQYF.

The chain employs TRBV7-9 and TRBJ2-4; possibly TRBD1 for D (6 bases). The V and J ends lost 3 bases and 2 bases respectively, with 14 bases between them. Germline V gives CDR1 SEHNR, CDR2 FQNEAQ (reference sequence). CDR3 size: 16 residues. In DNA, the CDR3 is TGTGCCAGCAGCTTGACAGGCGCCCTTTCCAAAAACATTCAGTACTTC. Translation gives CASSLTGALSKNIQYF.

This chain uses TRBV19 with TRBJ2-1, with unresolved D. Trimming stripped 1 base from V and 1 base from J, with 5 bases between. CDR1 and CDR2 (germline): LNHDA, SQIVND (reference sequence). The CDR3 contains 14 residues. The CDR3 is CASSIGGSYNEQFF. The DNA of the CDR3 is TGTGCCAGTAGTATAGGAGGATCCTACAATGAGCAGTTCTTC.

V and J are TRBV5-1 and TRBJ2-1, with 7 bases matching TRBD1. V was clipped by 0 bases and J by 0 bases; unmatched bases: 9. The CDR3 is made up of 18 amino acids. Germline lookup yields CDR1 SGHRS and CDR2 YFSETQ. The CDR3 DNA is TGCGCCAGCAGCTTGGGGACAGGCACAAGAAACTCCTACAATGAGCAGTTCTTC. Translated: CASSLGTGTRNSYNEQFF.

In this sample, this clone turned up once. The chain couples TRBV10-2 to TRBJ2-5, with 11 bases identical to TRBD1. CDR1 and CDR2 from the germline V gene are WSHSY and SAAADI. Trimming removed 8 bases from V and 2 bases from J; junction bases left unmatched: 10. The CDR3 spans 16 residues. The CDR3 DNA reads as TGCGCCAGCCGAGGACAGGGGGCCGGGTTACAAGAGACCCAGTACTTC. Encoded protein: CASRGQGAGLQETQYF.

This clone came up a few times. This rearrangement joins TRBV28 to TRBJ1-3, with D possibly matching TRBD1 (5 bases). V lost 2 bases and J lost 2, with 13 bases in between. The CDR3 runs 16 residues. Germline CDR1 and CDR2: MDHEN and SYDVKM. The CDR3 sequence: CASSLGGAKTGNTIYF. The CDR3 bases are TGTGCCAGCAGTTTAGGGGGTGCTAAAACTGGAAACACCATATATTTT.

The chain is built from TRBV2 and TRBJ2-5; 7 bases map to TRBD1. The germline V gene encodes CDR1 SNHLY and CDR2 FYNNEI. The CDR3 has 14 amino acids. With 5 bases clipped from V and 7 bases from J, the junction kept 10 bases outside the gene matches. CDR3 amino acids: CASSNTGAQSTQYF. The CDR3 region has the DNA TGTGCCAGCAGTAACACAGGGGCGCAATCGACCCAGTACTTC.

J is TRBJ1-2 and V is TRBV6-5; 7 bases line up with TRBD1. CDR1 is MNHEY and CDR2 is SVGAGI in the germline V gene. The CDR3 is 15 amino acids. V shed 6 bases and J 5 bases; nucleotides not matched to a gene: 12. The CDR3 sequence: CASSTKRTGDYGYTF. The DNA for the CDR3 is TGTGCCAGCAGCACCAAGCGGACAGGTGATTATGGCTACACCTTC.

This clone was recorded only once. The chain links TRBV2 to TRBJ2-3; TRBD2 matches at 12 bases. Trimming removed 7 bases from V and 5 bases from J; junction bases left unmatched: 4. CDR1 and CDR2 (germline): SNHLY, FYNNEI. The CDR3 length is 14 residues. CDR3 coding DNA: TGTGCCAGCAACCCGACTAGCGGGAGAGATACGCAGTATTTT. As protein: CASNPTSGRDTQYF.

The rearrangement links TRBV30 to TRBJ1-1, with unresolved D. CDR1 is GTSNPN and CDR2 is SVGIG in the germline V gene (reference sequence). The length of the CDR3 is 11 residues. Deletions cut 4 bases from V and 8 bases from J, with 11 bases between. In DNA form, the CDR3 reads TGTGCCTGGAATAGACGGCAGGAAGCTTTCTTT. Its translation: CAWNRRQEAFF.

This clone occurred a few times. CDR3 residues: CASSRSPNQPQHF. The CDR3, as DNA: TGTGCCAGCAGTCGCAGTCCCAATCAGCCCCAGCATTTT. J is TRBJ1-5 and V is TRBV7-2; D remains ambiguous. Germline V gene lookup returns CDR1 SGHTA and CDR2 FQGNSA. Trimming left V 6 bases short and J 3 bases short, with 9 bases between. The CDR3 has 13 residues.

The chain employs TRBV5-1 and TRBJ2-3, with a possible D match to TRBD1 (6 bases). CDR1 and CDR2 (germline): SGHRS, YFSETQ. This CDR3 comprises 15 residues. Trimming stripped 4 bases from V and 2 bases from J, with 14 bases between. DNA of the CDR3: TGCGCCAGCAGCACCTCCGGGGACATCACAGATACGCAGTATTTT. It specifies CASSTSGDITDTQYF.

This chain uses TRBV28 with TRBJ1-1; 9 nucleotides match TRBD1. The CDR3 length is 14 residues. Germline V lookup: CDR1 MDHEN, CDR2 SYDVKM. Trimming at V came to 8 bases and at J to 4 bases, leaving 8 bases not matched to a gene. The CDR3 coding sequence is TGTGCCAGCGGGACAGGGCTTGCAGCCACTGAAGCTTTCTTT. Its translation is CASGTGLAATEAFF.

This chain uses TRBV2 with TRBJ1-3; 7 nucleotides align to TRBD1. Per germline, CDR1 SNHLY and CDR2 FYNNEI. The CDR3 has 15 residues. The V gene end was trimmed by 7 bases and the J gene end by 5 bases; junction bases not matched to a gene: 11. DNA for the CDR3: TGTGCCAGCACCCTGGGACAGACTATCAGAAACACCATATATTTT. This codes for CASTLGQTIRNTIYF.

This chain joins TRBV29-1 and TRBJ2-7, with TRBD1 as a possible D gene (5 bases). V was trimmed by 5 bases and J by 0 bases, leaving 17 bases between them. The CDR3 runs to 15 residues. Germline V lookup: CDR1 SQVTM, CDR2 ANQGSEA. The CDR3 nucleotides are TGCAGCGTTTTCGACAGTACCTTGAGCTCCTACGAGCAGTACTTC. This gives the protein CSVFDSTLSSYEQYF.

The J gene is TRBJ2-7, the V gene TRBV27; D not certain. Trimming took 2 bases from V and 1 from J, leaving 6 bases between them. Germline values: CDR1 MNHEY, CDR2 SMNVEV (reference sequence). CDR3 length: 13 residues. CDR3 DNA: TGTGCCAGCAGTTTAGGGCTTTCCTACGAGCAGTACTTC. This codes for CASSLGLSYEQYF.

The rearrangement uses TRBV5-1 and TRBJ2-2, with 7 bases aligning to TRBD1. Per the germline V gene, CDR1 is SGHRS and CDR2 is YFSETQ. The length of the CDR3 is 15 residues. V lost 4 bases and J lost 6; bases outside the gene matches: 9. The DNA of the CDR3 is TGCGCCAGCAGCCCAGACAGGGTAGGAGCCGGGGAGCTGTTTTTT. Encoded protein: CASSPDRVGAGELFF.

The chain combines TRBV28 with TRBJ2-7; the D call may be TRBD1 or TRBD2 (5 bases each). The CDR3 covers 14 residues. CDR1 is MDHEN and CDR2 is SYDVKM in the germline V gene. V was trimmed by 6 bases and J by 2 bases, leaving 14 bases between them. CDR3 nucleotide sequence: TGTGCCAGCAGCCCCGGGACGTTACCCTACGAGCAGTACTTC. It yields the protein CASSPGTLPYEQYF.

This sequence joins TRBV6-5 and TRBJ2-1, with D unresolved. Trimming took 0 bases from V and 4 from J, leaving 4 bases between them. Germline V gives CDR1 MNHEY, CDR2 SVGAGI. This CDR3 is 13 amino acids long. CDR3 loop: CASSYSAYNEQFF. The CDR3, as DNA: TGTGCCAGCAGTTACTCGGCGTACAATGAGCAGTTCTTC.

The chain employs TRBV10-3 and TRBJ2-7, with 10 bases identical to TRBD2. The germline gives CDR1 ENHRY, CDR2 SYGVKD. CDR3 length: 15 amino acids. The trim removed 7 bases at V and 2 bases at J, leaving 8 bases unmatched. The CDR3 region has the DNA TGTGCCATCACTCCCGGGACTAGCGCTACCTACGAGCAGTACTTC. This translates into CAITPGTSATYEQYF.